In this sample, the clone carrying this T cell receptor (beta chain) turned up a few times. The data stem from a study of CD8+ T cells in alopecia areata. The treatment here: oral pan-JAK inhibitor, 5-10 mg twice daily. V lost 0 bases and J 5 bases, leaving 8 bases between the germline ends. The CDR3 extends over 13 amino acids. Germline CDR1 SGHDT, CDR2 YYEEEE. RNA was extracted and reverse transcribed into cDNA as the sequencing template. Here immunoSEQ multiplex PCR was the method, and the copy in TCRdb shows in-frame clones only, minus some. There are more than 100,000 clones in the sample; 50% to 55% occur only once, and about 0.5% lies in the top ten.

This sequence originates from a human donor with alopecia areata. Sequences were derived from CD4+ T cells sorted from blood, sampled at week 4, from a patient treated with tofacitinib. This rearrangement joins TRBV5-6 to TRBJ2-5; D unresolved. The CDR3 here is CASSLEEWETQYF. CDR3 nucleotides: TGTGCCAGCAGCTTGGAGGAGTGGGAGACCCAGTACTTC. Full variable domain (missing parts from reference TRBV5-6 and TRBJ2-5): DAGVTQSPTHLIKTRGQQVTLRCSPKSGHDTVSWYQQALGQGPQFIFQYYEEEERQRGNFPDRFSGHQFPNYSSELNVNALLLGDSALYLCASSLEEWETQYFGPGTRLLVL.